The 21 T cell receptor beta chains given below trace back to one sample, sequenced in a study of Ad26.COV2.S vaccination and SARS-CoV-2 variants. Data came from immunoSEQ multiplex PCR; TCRdb stores just in-frame clones and leaves some out. This sample has roughly 400,000 clones, with over 80% found just once. The sample's treatment: 19 received Ad26.COV2.S at low or high dose, single or two shots; about 5 received placebo; per-sample allocation not given. All samples were drawn on day 63, counting from the first vaccine or placebo injection. The sample consisted of peripheral blood, taken in a trial of Ad26.COV2.S vaccine versus placebo. These TCRs come from a person between 18 and 59 years old who received the Ad26.COV2.S COVID-19 vaccine or a placebo.

The chain uses TRBV19 and TRBJ2-2; D is undetermined. Germline assignment: CDR1 LNHDA and CDR2 SQIVND (reference sequence). The CDR3 consists of 14 residues. V was trimmed by 0 bases and J by 3 bases, leaving 5 bases between them. In DNA form, the CDR3 reads TGTGCCAGTAGTATAGATCGGGACACCGGGGAGCTGTTTTTT. Amino acid sequence: CASSIDRDTGELFF.

This clone was recorded once. The chain carries TRBV5-1 and TRBJ1-1; no definite D call. CDR3 length equals 14 residues. Germline CDR1 and CDR2: SGHRS and YFSETQ. Trimming left V 3 bases short and J 1 base short, with 10 bases between. The CDR3 bases are TGCGCCAGCAGCTCCCGGAGGGAGAACACTGAAGCTTTCTTT. Translated: CASSSRRENTEAFF.

V and J are TRBV5-6 and TRBJ1-3; D unresolved. Trimming removed 0 bases at V and 3 bases at J, with 7 bases between. This CDR3 spans 14 amino acids. Germline V gene data show CDR1 as SGHDT and CDR2 as YYEEEE. The CDR3, as DNA: TGTGCCAGCAGCTTGGTAGTAGGTGGAAACACCATATATTTT. Protein product: CASSLVVGGNTIYF. The variable domain in full, with the rest retrieved from reference TRBV5-6 and TRBJ1-3, is DAGVTQSPTHLIKTRGQQVTLRCSPKSGHDTVSWYQQALGQGPQFIFQYYEEEERQRGNFPDRFSGHQFPNYSSELNVNALLLGDSALYLCASSLVVGGNTIYFGEGSWLTVV.

The chain joins TRBV21-1 to TRBJ1-5; the table assigns TRBD1, which was not confirmed against the DNA. TRBV21-1 is a known pseudogene. The CDR3 has 19 amino acids. The CDR3 DNA is TGTGCCAGCAGCAAAGTGGGGCCGGGTGAACCTGTCCCCAATCAGCCCCAGCATTTT. Its protein product is CASSKVGPGEPVPNQPQHF.

The chain combines TRBV4-3 with TRBJ2-5; either TRBD1 or TRBD2 may fit D (6 bases each). The V end was cut by 0 bases, the J end by 5 bases, with 13 bases between. The CDR3 covers 15 residues. Germline CDR1 LGHNA, CDR2 YSLEER. The CDR3 bases are TGCGCCAGCAGCCAAGACTGGGGGGCGAGGGAGACCCAGTACTTC. The encoded protein is CASSQDWGARETQYF.

V and J are TRBV5-8 and TRBJ1-5; 12 nucleotides align to TRBD1. V lost 4 bases, J lost 4 bases, and 6 bases stayed unmatched. This CDR3 contains 16 residues. Germline V gene sequence: CDR1 SGHTS, CDR2 YDEGEE. The CDR3 DNA sequence: TGTGCCAGCAGCGCTGGGACAGGGGGCCTTAATCAGCCCCAGCATTTT. This translates into CASSAGTGGLNQPQHF.

The chain couples TRBV4-3 to TRBJ1-3; D is possibly TRBD1 (6 bases). CDR1 and CDR2 from the germline V gene are LGHNA and YSLEER. The CDR3 extends over 17 amino acids. Trimming pared 3 bases from V and 0 bases from J, leaving 15 bases between. CDR3 bases: TGCGCCAGCAGCCAGGAGCCACAGGGCAACTCTGGAAACACCATATATTTT. It codes for CASSQEPQGNSGNTIYF.

The V call is TRBV7-6, the J call TRBJ2-5, with TRBD2 identical over 9 bases. CDR1 and CDR2 from the germline V gene are SGHVS and FNYEAQ. The V gene end was trimmed by 5 bases and the J gene end by 3 bases; junction bases not matched to a gene: 4. The CDR3 runs to 14 residues. The CDR3 DNA is TGTGCCAGCAGCCCCGGGACTAGCAAAGAGACCCAGTACTTC. Protein: CASSPGTSKETQYF.

This clone was observed a single time. This chain joins TRBV27 and TRBJ2-5, with 7 bases that match TRBD2. J was trimmed by 4 bases and V by 9 bases; bases with no gene match: 5. The CDR3 is 12 residues long. Germline-derived CDR1 and CDR2 are MNHEY and SMNVEV (reference sequence). CDR3 nucleotide sequence: TGTGCCAGTGGGCGGGGGAGAGAGACCCAGTACTTC. Amino acids: CASGRGRETQYF.

The chain links TRBV27 to TRBJ2-5; the match to TRBD1 covers 7 bases. The CDR3 contains 17 residues. Per the germline V gene, CDR1 is MNHEY and CDR2 is SMNVEV (reference sequence). J lost 3 bases, V lost 0 bases, and 10 bases had no gene match. The CDR3 bases are TGTGCCAGCAGTTTATCGGGTTCCAGACAGGGAGAAGAGACCCAGTACTTC. This gives the protein CASSLSGSRQGEETQYF.

In its sample, this clone was seen once. This chain joins TRBV9 and TRBJ2-7, with D possibly being TRBD1 (6 bases). The V gene's germline CDR1 is SGDLS and CDR2 YYNGEE. Between the trimmed V and J ends, which lost 0 bases and 4 bases, there was a span of 14 bases. The CDR3 has 15 amino acids. The CDR3 region is CASSVGSGQQYEQYF. The CDR3 DNA is TGTGCCAGCAGCGTAGGTTCCGGACAGCAGTACGAGCAGTACTTC.

Concerning this clone itself: This sample also contains other DNA sequences that code for the same CDR3. The genes are TRBV19 and TRBJ1-1, with TRBD1 matching 9 bases. Germline V gene sequence: CDR1 LNHDA, CDR2 SQIVND (reference sequence). Losses at the gene ends were 5 bases for V and 3 bases for J; bases not matched to a gene: 1. There are 13 residues in the CDR3. In nucleotides, the CDR3 is TGTGCCAGTAGTTGGACAGGGGACACTGAAGCTTTCTTT. Amino acid sequence: CASSWTGDTEAFF.

The genes are TRBV4-3 and TRBJ1-1; D uncertain. The CDR3 is made up of 15 amino acids. V lost 1 base, J lost 1 base, and 10 bases lay in between. Germline CDR1 reads LGHNA; CDR2 reads YSLEER. The CDR3 loop reads CASSQGPGTNTEAFF. The CDR3, as DNA: TGCGCCAGCAGCCAAGGACCCGGCACGAACACTGAAGCTTTCTTT.

The sample holds one count of this clone. The genes are TRBV29-1 and TRBJ2-3; D is perhaps TRBD1 or TRBD2 (5 bases each). The CDR3 is 13 amino acids. Germline V gives CDR1 SQVTM, CDR2 ANQGSEA. V lost 4 bases and J 4 bases, leaving 12 bases between the germline ends. CDR3: CSVVNGAADTQYF. The CDR3, as DNA: TGCAGCGTTGTTAACGGGGCGGCAGATACGCAGTATTTT.

This chain links TRBV27 with TRBJ1-5; D is perhaps TRBD1 (5 bases). The V end lost 5 bases, the J end lost 0 bases, and 11 bases lay between the germline ends. This CDR3 spans 15 amino acids. Germline-derived CDR1 and CDR2 are MNHEY and SMNVEV (reference sequence). CDR3 protein: CASSERGYSNQPQHF. The CDR3, as DNA: TGTGCCAGCAGTGAAAGGGGATATAGCAATCAGCCCCAGCATTTT.

The J gene is TRBJ2-3, the V gene TRBV13; TRBD2 matches 10 bases. CDR1 is PRHDT and CDR2 is FYEKMQ in the germline V gene (reference sequence). Trimming removed 5 bases from V and 4 bases from J; junction bases left unmatched: 6. This CDR3 contains 15 residues. CDR3 bases: TGTGCCAGCAGCGGTAGCGGGGGGTGGTCAGATACGCAGTATTTT. This encodes CASSGSGGWSDTQYF. Supplemented by reference TRBV13 and TRBJ2-3, the full variable domain reads AAGVIQSPRHLIKEKRETATLKCYPIPRHDTVYWYQQGPGQDPQFLISFYEKMQSDKGSIPDRFSAQQFSDYHSELNMSSLELGDSALYFCASSGSGGWSDTQYFGPGTRLTVL.

The V gene is TRBV27, the J gene TRBJ2-1; the D gene is possibly TRBD2 (6 bases). Germline values: CDR1 MNHEY, CDR2 SMNVEV (reference sequence). There are 17 residues in the CDR3. The V and J ends lost 8 bases and 2 bases respectively, with 22 bases between them. This CDR3 is CASGGEMGRVTYNEQFF. The CDR3, as DNA: TGTGCCAGCGGAGGGGAAATGGGCAGAGTGACCTACAATGAGCAGTTCTTC.

In the case of this clone: One end of the junction does not line up with germline, which may come from a read error. The chain carries TRBV29-1 and TRBJ1-2, with D possibly matching TRBD1 (6 bases). Germline lookup yields CDR1 SQVTM and CDR2 ANQGSEA. This CDR3 has 9 residues. In nucleotides, the CDR3 is TGCAGCGTTGGGGGGGCTTACTCCTTC. Its translation: CSVGGAYSF.

The chain uses TRBV3-1 (or the pseudogene TRBV3-2) and TRBJ1-2; 8 bases are shared with TRBD1. This CDR3 has 14 amino acids. J gave up 9 bases and V 5 bases, and 11 bases lay outside the gene matches. CDR1 LGHDT and CDR2 YNNKEL come from the germline V gene (reference sequence). The CDR3 region is CASSYGQGDLSYTF. DNA of the CDR3: TGTGCCAGCAGCTATGGACAGGGAGATTTAAGCTACACCTTC.

The chain carries TRBV2 and TRBJ2-7, with D unclear. The CDR3 sequence is 15 residues long. The V gene lost 7 bases and the J gene lost 0 bases, with 16 bases spanning the gap. Germline CDR1 is SNHLY and CDR2 is FYNNEI. The CDR3 DNA follows: TGTGCCAGCACCCCCCGTTGGTCCTTCTCCTACGAGCAGTACTTC. Amino acid sequence: CASTPRWSFSYEQYF.

This chain joins TRBV2 and TRBJ2-7, with D possibly matching TRBD2 (5 bases). V lost 7 bases to trimming and J lost 3 bases, with 13 bases between them. The V gene's germline CDR1 is SNHLY and CDR2 FYNNEI. The CDR3 length is 13 residues. CDR3 coding DNA: TGTGCCAGCACCGGGATGGGTCGCTACGAGCAGTACTTC. It is translated as CASTGMGRYEQYF.